The clone carrying this T cell receptor beta chain was counted at least ten times. Its antigen is unidentified. This specimen comes from a study of HIV-infected patients and healthy controls. Points from the study as a whole: Significant mean usage differences between HIV-infected patients and controls involved eight alpha and eight beta V genes.

Follow-up blood was drawn about 14 weeks, roughly three months, after antiretroviral therapy began. No cell fractionation was done, so the repertoire covers all unsorted peripheral blood T cells. Reverse transcription used around 500 ng RNA and constant-region primers for alpha and beta. Separate chain-specific third strand synthesis with multiplexing indices produced the alpha and beta libraries. Each CDR3 protein gets one entry after TCRdb re-called the 5' RACE reads with MiXCR. The data show roughly 18,000 distinct CDR3 sequences, with about 9% seen just once and over 20% held by the top ten. In germline, CDR1 is SGHNT, CDR2 YYREEE (reference sequence). The CDR3 runs 15 residues. Trimming shortened V by 0 bases and J by 1 base, and 10 bases separated the two germline ends.

The receptor was isolated from an adult with HIV infection. The chain carries TRBV5-4 and TRBJ1-1, with D unresolved. Sequenced material: blood, taken during antiretroviral therapy. As DNA, the CDR3 is TGTGCCAGCAGCTTGGAGGCGACGGCGAACACTGAAGCTTTCTTT. This encodes CASSLEATANTEAFF.